This note documents a single T cell receptor (beta chain) sequence. Its antigen is still unknown. Gene names denote mouse genes. Sequencing ends 4 residues short of the CDR3 end; the germline J gene provides the rest. The CDR3 covers 15 residues. V was clipped by 0 bases and J by 2 bases, with 9 bases between them. Germline assignment: CDR1 NSQYPW and CDR2 LRSPGD (reference sequence). RNA extraction and reverse transcription yielded cDNA as sequencing template. Clones were sequenced by immunoSEQ multiplex PCR, and TCRdb holds only the in-frame ones, with some missing. Observed in the sample are more than 90,000 clones, none of them singletons. This record comes from a study of CD8+ T cells in alopecia areata. The study's findings and limits: When scalp samples are sequenced, resident alphabeta T cells of normal skin are also captured.

The specimen was lesional skin. The sequence was collected from a C3H/HeJ mouse with alopecia areata. The mice in this strain carry MHC haplotype H2-k. The chain recombines TRBV1 with TRBJ2-5, with a tentative D call TRBD2 (5 bases). The covered CDR3 bases are TGCACCTGCAGTGCAGATTCTGGGCGCCAAGAC. Translating gives CTCSADSGRQD. The whole CDR3 is CTCSADSGRQDTQYF. Supplemented by reference TRBV1 and TRBJ2-5, the full variable domain reads VTLLEQNPRWRLVPRGQAVNLRCILKNSQYPWMSWYQQDLQKQLQWLFTLRSPGDKEVKSLPGADYLATRVTDTELRLQVANMSQGRTLYCTCSADSGRQDTQYFGPGTRLLVL.